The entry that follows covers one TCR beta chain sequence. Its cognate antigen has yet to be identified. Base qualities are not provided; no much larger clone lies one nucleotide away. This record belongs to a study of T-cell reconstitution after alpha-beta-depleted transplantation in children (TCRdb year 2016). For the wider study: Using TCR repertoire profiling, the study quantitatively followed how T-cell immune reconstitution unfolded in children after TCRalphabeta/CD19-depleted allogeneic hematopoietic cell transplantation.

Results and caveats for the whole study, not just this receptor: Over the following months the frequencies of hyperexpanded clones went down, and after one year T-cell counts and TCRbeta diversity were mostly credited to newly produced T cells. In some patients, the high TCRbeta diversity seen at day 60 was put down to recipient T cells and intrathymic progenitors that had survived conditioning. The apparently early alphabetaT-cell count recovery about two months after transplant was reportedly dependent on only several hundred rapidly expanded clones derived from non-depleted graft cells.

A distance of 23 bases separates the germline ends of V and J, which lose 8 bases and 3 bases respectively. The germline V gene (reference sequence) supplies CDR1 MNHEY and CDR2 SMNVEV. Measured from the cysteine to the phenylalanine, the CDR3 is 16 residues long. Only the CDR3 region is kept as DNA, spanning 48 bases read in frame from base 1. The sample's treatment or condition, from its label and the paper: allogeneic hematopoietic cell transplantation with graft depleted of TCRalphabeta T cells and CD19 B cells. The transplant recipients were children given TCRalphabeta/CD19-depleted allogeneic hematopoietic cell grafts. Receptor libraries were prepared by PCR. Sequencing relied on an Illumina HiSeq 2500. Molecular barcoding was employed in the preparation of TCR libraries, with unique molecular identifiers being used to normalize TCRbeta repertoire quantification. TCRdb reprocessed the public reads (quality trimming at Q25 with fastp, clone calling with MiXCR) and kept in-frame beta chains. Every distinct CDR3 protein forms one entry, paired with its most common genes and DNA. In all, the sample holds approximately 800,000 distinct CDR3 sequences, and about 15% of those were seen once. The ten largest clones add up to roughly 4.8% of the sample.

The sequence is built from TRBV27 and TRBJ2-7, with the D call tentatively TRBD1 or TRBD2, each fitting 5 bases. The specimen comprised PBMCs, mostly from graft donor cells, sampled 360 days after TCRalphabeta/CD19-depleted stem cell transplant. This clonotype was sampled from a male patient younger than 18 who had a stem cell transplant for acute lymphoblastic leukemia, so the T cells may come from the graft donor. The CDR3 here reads CASLGDRIGLHYEQYF. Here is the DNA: TGTGCCAGCTTAGGGGACCGGATAGGCCTCCACTACGAGCAGTACTTC.